The clone carrying this T cell receptor (beta chain) was counted between two and nine times. Its specificity is not known. Combining a sample-barcoded 5' primer with a J-beta primer mix, a second PCR ran for roughly 6 to 11 cycles. TCRdb re-called the 5' RACE reads through MiXCR, storing one row per CDR3 protein. Seen here are hundreds of thousands of distinct CDR3 sequences, around a fifth observed once, and the top ten hold roughly 22%. The sample is drawn from a study of blood T cells in healthy people across ages. Study details: Per two T cells, template switching captured roughly one barcoded beta molecule. The study's findings and limits: Without sorted subsets, naive and antigen-experienced compartments could not be conclusively compared. Estimates drawn from one million T cells were deemed to understate diversity.

The CDR3 is made up of 15 amino acids. Germline values: CDR1 KGHDR, CDR2 SFDVKD. With 4 bases removed from V and 4 bases from J, the gap between germline ends came to 13 bases. Each sample had at least 6 million PBMCs isolated. This receptor was identified in a man between 65 and 80 years old in good health. The V and J genes are TRBV24-1 and TRBJ2-1; TRBD1 might be the D (6 bases). The sample consisted of blood. The CDR3 region has the DNA TGTGCCACCAGTGAGAGACAGGTGAAGTACAATGAGCAGTTCTTC. Its protein is CATSERQVKYNEQFF.